Sequencing of this T cell receptor beta chain was carried out in a study of blood T cell repertoires in COVID-19. Authors' methods: Estimation of nucleated cell counts was performed using reference gene primer amplification. Using immunoSEQ multiplex PCR, the repertoire was profiled, and TCRdb retains in-frame clones only, with some absent. V, J and clone size were drawn from that table, and D and trimming were deduced from the DNA. The sample records around 82,000 clones, roughly 90% being singletons. It was during active infection that Seattle patients were enrolled and then longitudinally followed. The ends lost 5 bases at V and 14 bases at J; junction bases unmatched: 7. The CDR3 length is 12 residues. Germline CDR1 reads SEHNR; CDR2 reads FQNEAQ (reference sequence).

Material for sequencing was peripheral blood. V is TRBV7-9 and J is TRBJ2-3; 10 positions agree with TRBD1. The source is a man older than 75 with COVID-19, enrolled during active disease. CDR3 loop: CASSRTGGARYF. CDR3 coding DNA: TGTGCCAGCAGCCGGACAGGGGGTGCGCGGTATTTT.